The clone carrying this T cell receptor (beta chain) was picked up one time. The data are from a study of glioma-infiltrating T cells. The CDR3 is made up of 11 amino acids. The V gene lost 4 bases and the J gene lost 12 bases, with 11 bases spanning the gap. From germline, CDR1 is KGHDR and CDR2 SFDVKD. TCR alpha and beta CDR3 regions were amplified from RNA using iRepertoire nested multiplex PCR. TCRdb fed the multiplex PCR reads into MiXCR, producing one record per CDR3 protein. This sample has about 140,000 distinct CDR3 sequences, with about 39% found just once. This chain connects TRBV24-1 to TRBJ1-1; D possibly corresponds to TRBD1 (6 bases). Input material: glioma tissue, nonneoplastic brain tissue, or PBMCs (not recorded which). This clonotype was sampled from a human donor with low-grade glioma or glioblastoma, undergoing nonglioma brain surgery, or in good health (not recorded which). The CDR3 here is CATSDKGVTFF. DNA of the CDR3: TGTGCCACCAGTGACAAGGGGGTGACTTTCTTT.